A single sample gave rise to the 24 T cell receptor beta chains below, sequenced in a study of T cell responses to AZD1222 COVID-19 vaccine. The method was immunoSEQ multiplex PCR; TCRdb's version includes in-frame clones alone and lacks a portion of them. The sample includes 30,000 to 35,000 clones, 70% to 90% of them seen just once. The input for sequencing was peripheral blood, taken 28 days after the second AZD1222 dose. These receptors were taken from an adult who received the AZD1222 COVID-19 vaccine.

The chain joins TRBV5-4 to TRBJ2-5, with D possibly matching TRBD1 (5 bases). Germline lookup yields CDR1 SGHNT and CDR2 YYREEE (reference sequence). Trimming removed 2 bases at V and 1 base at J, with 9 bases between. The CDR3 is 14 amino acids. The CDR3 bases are TGTGCCAGCAGCTTACCAGGGTTCCAAGAGACCCAGTACTTC. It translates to CASSLPGFQETQYF.

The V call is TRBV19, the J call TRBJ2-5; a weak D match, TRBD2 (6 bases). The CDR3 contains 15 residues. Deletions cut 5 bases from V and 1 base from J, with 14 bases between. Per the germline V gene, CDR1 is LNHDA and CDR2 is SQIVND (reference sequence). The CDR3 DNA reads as TGTGCCAGTAGTTCTCGGGAGACGTCCCAAGAGACCCAGTACTTC. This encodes CASSSRETSQETQYF.

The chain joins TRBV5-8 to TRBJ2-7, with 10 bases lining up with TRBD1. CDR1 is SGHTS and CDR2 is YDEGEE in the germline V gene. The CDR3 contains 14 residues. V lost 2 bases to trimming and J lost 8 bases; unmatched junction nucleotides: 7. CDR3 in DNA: TGTGCCAGCAGCTTCGACAGGGGGCTATACAAGCAGTACTTC. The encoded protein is CASSFDRGLYKQYF.

The CDR3 region has the DNA TGTGCCAGTAGTAGCGGGGGGGGAACCTACGAGCAGTACTTC. Protein product: CASSSGGGTYEQYF. V gene TRBV19 combines with J gene TRBJ2-7; 9 bases are shared with TRBD2. CDR1 is LNHDA, CDR2 SQIVND, per germline (reference sequence). Unmatched junction bases numbered 3, after V lost 4 bases and J lost 2 bases. The CDR3 extends over 14 amino acids.

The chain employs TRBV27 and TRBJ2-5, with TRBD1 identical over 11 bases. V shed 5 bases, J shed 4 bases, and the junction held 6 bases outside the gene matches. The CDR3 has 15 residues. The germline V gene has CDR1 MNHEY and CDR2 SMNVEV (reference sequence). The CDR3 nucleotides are TGTGCCAGCAGTCCCCCGGGACAGGGGGGAGAGACCCAGTACTTC. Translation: CASSPPGQGGETQYF.

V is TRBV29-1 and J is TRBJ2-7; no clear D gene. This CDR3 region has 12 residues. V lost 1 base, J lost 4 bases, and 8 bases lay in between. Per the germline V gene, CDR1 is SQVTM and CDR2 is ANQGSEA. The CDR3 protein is CSVEVTVYEQYF. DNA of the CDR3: TGCAGCGTTGAAGTAACTGTTTACGAGCAGTACTTC.

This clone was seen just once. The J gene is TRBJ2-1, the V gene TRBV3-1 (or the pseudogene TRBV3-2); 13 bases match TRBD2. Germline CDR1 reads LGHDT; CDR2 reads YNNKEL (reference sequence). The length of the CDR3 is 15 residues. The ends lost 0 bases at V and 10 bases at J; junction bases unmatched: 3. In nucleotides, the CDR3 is TGTGCCAGCAGCCAAGATAGACTAGCGGGGGGAGAGCAGTTCTTC. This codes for CASSQDRLAGGEQFF.

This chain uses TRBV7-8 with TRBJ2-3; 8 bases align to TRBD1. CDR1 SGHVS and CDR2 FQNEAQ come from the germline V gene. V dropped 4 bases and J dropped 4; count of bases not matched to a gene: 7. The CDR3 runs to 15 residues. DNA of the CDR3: TGTGCCAGCAGCTCCCCGGGACAGGCCCCAGATACGCAGTATTTT. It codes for CASSSPGQAPDTQYF.

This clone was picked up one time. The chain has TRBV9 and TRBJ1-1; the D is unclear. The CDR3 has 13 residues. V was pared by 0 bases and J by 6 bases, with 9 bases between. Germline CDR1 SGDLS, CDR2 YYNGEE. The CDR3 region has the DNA TGTGCCAGCAGCGTAGTGGGCCGTTCTGAAGCTTTCTTT. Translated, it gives CASSVVGRSEAFF.

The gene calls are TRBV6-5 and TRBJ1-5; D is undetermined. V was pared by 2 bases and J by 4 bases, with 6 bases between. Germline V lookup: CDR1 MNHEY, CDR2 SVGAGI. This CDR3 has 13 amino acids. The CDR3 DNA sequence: TGTGCCAGCAGTTACAGGAGAAATCAGCCCCAGCATTTT. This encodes CASSYRRNQPQHF.

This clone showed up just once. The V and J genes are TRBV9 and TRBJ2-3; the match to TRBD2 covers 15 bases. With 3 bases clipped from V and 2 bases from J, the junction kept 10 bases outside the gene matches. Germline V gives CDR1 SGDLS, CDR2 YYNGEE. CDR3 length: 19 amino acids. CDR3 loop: CASSAFGTSGGFLTDTQYF. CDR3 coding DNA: TGTGCCAGCAGCGCTTTTGGGACTAGCGGGGGGTTCCTCACAGATACGCAGTATTTT.

CDR3 amino acids: CASSEIVLRDQPQHF. For the CDR3, the DNA is TGTGCCAGCAGTGAAATAGTTCTCAGGGACCAGCCCCAGCATTTT. The V gene is TRBV2, the J gene TRBJ1-5; D is possibly TRBD1 (5 bases). The CDR3 contains 15 residues. The V end lost 2 bases, the J end lost 7 bases, and 15 bases lay between the germline ends. Germline V CDR1 and CDR2: SNHLY, FYNNEI.

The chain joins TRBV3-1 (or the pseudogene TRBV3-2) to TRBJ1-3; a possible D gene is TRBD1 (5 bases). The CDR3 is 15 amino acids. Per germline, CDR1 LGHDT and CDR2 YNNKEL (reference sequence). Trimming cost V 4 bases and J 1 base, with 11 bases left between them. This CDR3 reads CASSPRELSGNTIYF. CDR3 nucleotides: TGTGCCAGCAGCCCCAGGGAGCTATCTGGAAACACCATATATTTT.

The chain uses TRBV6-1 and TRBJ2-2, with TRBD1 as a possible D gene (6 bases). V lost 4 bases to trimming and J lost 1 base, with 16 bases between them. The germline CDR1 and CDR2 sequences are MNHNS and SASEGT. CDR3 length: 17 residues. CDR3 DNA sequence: TGTGCCAGCAGTGGTCCCGGGACACACCGGAACACCGGGGAGCTGTTTTTT. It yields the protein CASSGPGTHRNTGELFF.

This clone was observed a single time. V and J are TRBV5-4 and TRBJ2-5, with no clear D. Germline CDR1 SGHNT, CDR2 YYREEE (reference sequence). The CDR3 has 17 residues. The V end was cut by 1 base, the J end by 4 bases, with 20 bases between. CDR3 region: CASSLSTLVRGVETQYF. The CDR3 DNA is TGTGCCAGCAGCTTGTCTACTCTAGTTCGTGGGGTAGAGACCCAGTACTTC.

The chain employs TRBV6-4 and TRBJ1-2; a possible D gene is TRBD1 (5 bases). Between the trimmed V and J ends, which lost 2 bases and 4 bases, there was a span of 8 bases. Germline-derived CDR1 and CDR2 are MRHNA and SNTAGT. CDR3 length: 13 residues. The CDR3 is CASSDPGVYGYTF. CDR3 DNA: TGTGCCAGCAGTGACCCGGGGGTCTATGGCTACACCTTC.

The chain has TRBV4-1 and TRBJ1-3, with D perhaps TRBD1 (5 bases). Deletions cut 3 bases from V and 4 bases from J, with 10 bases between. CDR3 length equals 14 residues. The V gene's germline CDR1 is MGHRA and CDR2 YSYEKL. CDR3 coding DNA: TGCGCCAGCAGCCAGGGGCATTCGGGAAACACCATATATTTT. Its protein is CASSQGHSGNTIYF.

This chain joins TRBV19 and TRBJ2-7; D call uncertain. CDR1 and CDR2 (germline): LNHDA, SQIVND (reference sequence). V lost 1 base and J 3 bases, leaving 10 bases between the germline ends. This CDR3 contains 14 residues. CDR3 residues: CASSIANTNYEQYF. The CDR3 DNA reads TGTGCCAGTAGTATAGCCAACACAAACTACGAGCAGTACTTC. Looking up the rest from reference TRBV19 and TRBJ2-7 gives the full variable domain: DGGITQSPKYLFRKEGQNVTLSCEQNLNHDAMYWYRQDPGQGLRLIYYSQIVNDFQKGDIAEGYSVSREKKESFPLTVTSAQKNPTAFYLCASSIANTNYEQYFGPGTRLTVT.

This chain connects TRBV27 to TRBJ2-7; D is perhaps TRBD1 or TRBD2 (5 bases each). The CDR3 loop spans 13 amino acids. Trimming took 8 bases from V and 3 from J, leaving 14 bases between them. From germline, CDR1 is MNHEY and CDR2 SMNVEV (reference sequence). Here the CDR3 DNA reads TGTGCCAGCCGGACACCTGGGAGCTACGAGCAGTACTTC. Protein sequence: CASRTPGSYEQYF.

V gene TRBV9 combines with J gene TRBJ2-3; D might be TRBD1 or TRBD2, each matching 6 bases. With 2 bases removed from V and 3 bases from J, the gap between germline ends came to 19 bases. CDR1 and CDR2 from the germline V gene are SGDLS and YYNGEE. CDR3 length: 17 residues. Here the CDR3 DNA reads TGTGCCAGCAGCGTTAGAGGGGGGCCAGGTTCGACAGATACGCAGTATTTT. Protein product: CASSVRGGPGSTDTQYF.

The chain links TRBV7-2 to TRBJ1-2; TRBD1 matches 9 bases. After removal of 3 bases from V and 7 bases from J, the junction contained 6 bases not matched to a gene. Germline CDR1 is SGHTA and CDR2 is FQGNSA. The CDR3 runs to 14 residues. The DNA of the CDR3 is TGTGCCAGCAGCTTGGGACAGGGAGTAGGTGGCTACACCTTC. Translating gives CASSLGQGVGGYTF.

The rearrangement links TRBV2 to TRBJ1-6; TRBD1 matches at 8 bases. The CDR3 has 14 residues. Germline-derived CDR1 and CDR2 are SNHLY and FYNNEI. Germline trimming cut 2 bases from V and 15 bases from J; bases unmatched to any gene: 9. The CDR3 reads CASSETPSGGLLHF. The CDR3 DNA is TGTGCCAGCAGTGAAACCCCATCAGGGGGCCTCCTCCACTTT.

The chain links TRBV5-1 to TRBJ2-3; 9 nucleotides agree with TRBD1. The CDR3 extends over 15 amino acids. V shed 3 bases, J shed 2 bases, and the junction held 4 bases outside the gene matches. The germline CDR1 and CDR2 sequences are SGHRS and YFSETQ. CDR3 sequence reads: CASSSDRGATDTQYF. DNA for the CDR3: TGCGCCAGCAGCTCGGACAGGGGCGCCACAGATACGCAGTATTTT.

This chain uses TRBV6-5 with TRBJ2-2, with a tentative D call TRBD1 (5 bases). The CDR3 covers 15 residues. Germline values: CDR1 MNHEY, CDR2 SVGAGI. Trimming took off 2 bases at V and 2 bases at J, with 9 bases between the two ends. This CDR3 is CASSYGAVNTGELFF. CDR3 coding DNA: TGTGCCAGCAGTTACGGGGCAGTTAACACCGGGGAGCTGTTTTTT.